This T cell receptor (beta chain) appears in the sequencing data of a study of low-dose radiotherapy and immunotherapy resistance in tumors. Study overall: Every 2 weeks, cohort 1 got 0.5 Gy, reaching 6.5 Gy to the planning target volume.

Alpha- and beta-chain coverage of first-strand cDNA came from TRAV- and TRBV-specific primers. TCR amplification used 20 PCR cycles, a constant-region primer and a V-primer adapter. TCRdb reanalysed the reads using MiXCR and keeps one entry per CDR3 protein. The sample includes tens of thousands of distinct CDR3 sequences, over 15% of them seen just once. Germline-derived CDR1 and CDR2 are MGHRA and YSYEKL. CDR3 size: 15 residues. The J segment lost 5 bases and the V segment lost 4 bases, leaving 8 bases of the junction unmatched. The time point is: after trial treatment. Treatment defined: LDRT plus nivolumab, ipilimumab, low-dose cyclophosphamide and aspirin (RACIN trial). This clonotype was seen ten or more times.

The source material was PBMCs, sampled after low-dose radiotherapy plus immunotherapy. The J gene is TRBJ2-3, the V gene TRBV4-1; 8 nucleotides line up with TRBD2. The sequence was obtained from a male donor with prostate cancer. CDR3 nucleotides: TGCGCCAGCAGCCTCTCAGCGGGAGCTAAAGATACGCAGTATTTT. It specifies CASSLSAGAKDTQYF.